This record covers a single T cell receptor beta chain. The clone's antigen remains unknown. No qualities accompany the bases; no much larger clone lies one base away. The sample's time point label, decoded: baseline before first vaccination. The meaning of the sample's treatment or condition label: meningococcal conjugate vaccine given as trial control. Samples from vaccinated people were obtained from the UK trials COV001 and COV002, which included a single-blind randomized controlled phase 2/3 trial of AZD1222 (ChAdOx1 nCoV-19) in healthy adults. For TCRbeta chain sequencing, PBMC samples from trial participants were taken at day 0 and at day 28 after the second dose. The CDR3 regions of human TCRbeta chains were analyzed by immunosequencing. The published analysis was carried out like this. TCRs in the repertoires were matched against a reference library of SARS-CoV-2-specific TCRs that had been generated with the MIRA antigen-specificity platform. Breadth meant the fraction of unique TCRs that were SARS-CoV-2-associated, whereas depth meant the fraction of total T cells that were SARS-CoV-2-associated. Each spike-specific TCR was assigned to its reactive spike region and to a CD4 or CD8 class using the MIRA data. Log10-transformed breadth and depth values were compared by one-way ANOVA with Sidak's multiple comparisons tests. Imported from immuneACCESS, the table was reduced by TCRdb to in-frame sequences with V and J called. These copies leave out some clones; in studies compared against another copy, an unresolved V gene accounts for under half, and the cause of the remainder is not known. V, J and clone size are taken as reported in that table, and D and trimming were inferred from the DNA itself. The sample table holds approximately 200,000 clones, of which 87% were seen once. About 3% of the sample is taken by the ten largest.

These data belong to a study of T cell responses to AZD1222 COVID-19 vaccine (dated by TCRdb to the early 2020s). In the study overall: A total of 230 or so trial participants underwent TCR sequencing, of whom some 210 received two doses of AZD1222 and some 25 received two doses of the MenACWY control vaccine. Trial participants were enrolled by age into 18-55, 56-69 and 70-plus year subgroups, with around 150, 28 and 57 TCR-sequenced participants respectively. Study-level results and caveats: In the small 56-69-year group, the increase in depth fell short of significance, most likely because of low power. Conclusions about previously exposed vaccinees are limited because only a handful of AZD1222 recipients were SARS-CoV-2 seropositive at baseline. After two AZD1222 doses, spike-specific TCR breadth and depth were significantly higher than at day 0 and than in MenACWY recipients. The whole spike protein was spanned by vaccine-associated CD4 TCRs, and dominant responses were seen in regions 160-218 and 743-854. Most participants were white British and females outnumbered males, and the authors suggested that clonal diversity may have been underestimated. Because no day 14 peak-response samples were available, repertoires were characterized only after the peak T cell response. Reportedly, almost half of the unique spike-specific TCRs recognized epitopes lying outside the regions that are mutated in the B.1.351 and B.1.1.7 variants.

From a lookup of the germline V gene, CDR1 and CDR2 are MDHEN and SYDVKM. The CDR3 sequence holds 15 residues, the cysteine and phenylalanine included. Only CDR3 DNA remains: 45 bases, in frame from the first base. Compared with germline, V lacks 5 bases and J lacks 0 bases; bases without a gene match: 6. Here the sequenced sample was peripheral blood, taken on day 0 of MenACWY control vaccination. The V and J segments used are TRBV28 and TRBJ1-2, and TRBD1 matches 7 of the central bases. This TCR was recovered from an adult in good health. The DNA sequence is TGTGCCAGCAGTAAGACCGGGACAGCTAACTATGGCTACACCTTC. It encodes CASSKTGTANYGYTF.